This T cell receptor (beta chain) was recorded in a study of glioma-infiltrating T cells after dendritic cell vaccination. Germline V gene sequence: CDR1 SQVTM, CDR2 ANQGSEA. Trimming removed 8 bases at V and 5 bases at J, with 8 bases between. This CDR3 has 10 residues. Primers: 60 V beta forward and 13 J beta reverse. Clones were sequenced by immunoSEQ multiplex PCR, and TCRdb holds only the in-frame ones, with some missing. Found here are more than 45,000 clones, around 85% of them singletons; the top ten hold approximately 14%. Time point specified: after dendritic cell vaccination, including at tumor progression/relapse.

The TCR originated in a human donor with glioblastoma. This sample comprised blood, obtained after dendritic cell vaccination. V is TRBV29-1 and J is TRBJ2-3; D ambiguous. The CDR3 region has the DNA TGCAGCTCGGGTGGAGATACGCAGTATTTT. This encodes CSSGGDTQYF.